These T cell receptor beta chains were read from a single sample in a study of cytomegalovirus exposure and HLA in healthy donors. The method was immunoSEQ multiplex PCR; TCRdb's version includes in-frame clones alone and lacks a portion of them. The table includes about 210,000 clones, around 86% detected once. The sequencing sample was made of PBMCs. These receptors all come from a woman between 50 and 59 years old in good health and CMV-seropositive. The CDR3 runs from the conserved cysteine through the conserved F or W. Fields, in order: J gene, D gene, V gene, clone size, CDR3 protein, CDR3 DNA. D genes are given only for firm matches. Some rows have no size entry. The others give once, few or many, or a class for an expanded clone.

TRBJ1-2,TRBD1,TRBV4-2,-,CASSHRQGHAGTDYGYTF,TGTGCCAGCAGCCACCGACAGGGTCACGCTGGAACTGACTATGGCTACACCTTC
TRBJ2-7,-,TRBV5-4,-,CATGQFPSYEQYF,TGTGCCACCGGACAGTTTCCGTCCTACGAGCAGTACTTC
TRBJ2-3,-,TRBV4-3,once,CASSQRGGLDTQYF,TGCGCCAGCAGCCAAAGGGGGGGCCTAGATACGCAGTATTTT
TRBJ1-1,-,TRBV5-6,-,CASSHPGDGTEAFF,TGTGCCAGCAGCCACCCGGGGGACGGCACTGAAGCTTTCTTT
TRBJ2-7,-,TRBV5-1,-,CASSLGGESYEQYF,TGCGCCAGCAGCTTGGGCGGGGAGTCCTACGAGCAGTACTTC
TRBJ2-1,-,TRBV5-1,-,CASSLSLSPGRSNEQFF,TGCGCCAGCAGCTTGTCACTTTCCCCCGGCAGGTCGAATGAGCAGTTCTTC
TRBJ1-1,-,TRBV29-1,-,CSLVLNTEAFF,TGCAGCCTTGTCTTGAACACTGAAGCTTTCTTT
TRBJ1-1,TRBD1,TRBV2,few,CASSERTGNTEAFF,TGTGCCAGCAGTGAACGGACAGGGAACACTGAAGCTTTCTTT
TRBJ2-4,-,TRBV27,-,CASRQGQWAKNIQYF,TGTGCCAGCAGGCAGGGCCAATGGGCCAAAAACATTCAGTACTTC
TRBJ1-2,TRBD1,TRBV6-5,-,CASSWDSGYGYTF,TGTGCCAGCAGCTGGGACAGTGGCTATGGCTACACCTTC
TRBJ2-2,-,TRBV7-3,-,CASSFLPNTGELFF,TGTGCCAGCAGCTTTCTCCCGAACACCGGGGAGCTGTTTTTT
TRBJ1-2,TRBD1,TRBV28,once,CASSWDRDNYGYTF,TGTGCCAGCAGTTGGGACAGAGATAACTATGGCTACACCTTC
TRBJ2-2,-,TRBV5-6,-,CASTNLGAPGELFF,TGTGCCAGCACCAACTTGGGGGCCCCCGGGGAGCTGTTTTTT
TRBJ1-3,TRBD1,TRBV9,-,CASSPRQGFAGNTIYF,TGTGCCAGCAGCCCCCGACAGGGATTCGCTGGAAACACCATATATTTT
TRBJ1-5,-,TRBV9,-,CASSVGGGARQPQHF,TGTGCCAGCAGCGTAGGAGGGGGGGCTCGGCAGCCCCAGCATTTT
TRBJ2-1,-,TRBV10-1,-,CASSEVQGGGLYNEQFF,TGCGCCAGCAGTGAGGTACAAGGGGGGGGCCTCTACAATGAGCAGTTCTTC
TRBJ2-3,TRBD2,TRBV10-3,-,CATLLAGSTDTQYF,TGTGCCACCCTACTAGCGGGGAGCACAGATACGCAGTATTTT
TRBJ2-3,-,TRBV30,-,CAWVRGMTDTQYF,TGTGCCTGGGTTCGGGGAATGACAGATACGCAGTATTTT
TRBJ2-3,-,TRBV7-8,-,CASSLGQVPRTDTQYF,TGTGCCAGCAGCTTAGGACAGGTCCCACGCACAGATACGCAGTATTTT
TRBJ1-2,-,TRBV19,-,CASSIVFGQQNYGYTF,TGTGCCAGTAGTATAGTTTTTGGACAGCAAAACTATGGCTACACCTTC
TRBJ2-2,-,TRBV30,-,CAWSEGAGELFF,TGTGCCTGGAGTGAGGGGGCCGGGGAGCTGTTTTTT
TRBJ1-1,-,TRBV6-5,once,CASSQNGGRTEAFF,TGTGCCAGCAGCCAAAACGGGGGGAGGACTGAAGCTTTCTTT
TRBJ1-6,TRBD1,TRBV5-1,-,CASSEQGATNSPLHF,TGCGCCAGCAGCGAACAGGGGGCTACTAATTCACCCCTCCACTTT
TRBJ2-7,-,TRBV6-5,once,CASSYSRQGQYEQYF,TGTGCCAGCAGTTACTCGAGGCAGGGGCAATACGAGCAGTACTTC
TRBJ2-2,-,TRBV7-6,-,CASSPGYTGELFF,TGTGCCAGCAGCCCCGGTTACACCGGGGAGCTGTTTTTT
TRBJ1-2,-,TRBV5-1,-,CASRGSGGVNYGYTF,TGCGCCAGCAGGGGCTCGGGGGGAGTTAACTATGGCTACACCTTC
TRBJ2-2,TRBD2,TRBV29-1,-,CSVPSGGTGELFF,TGCAGCGTACCCAGCGGGGGAACCGGGGAGCTGTTTTTT
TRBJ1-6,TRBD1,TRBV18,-,CASSPDRGRSPLHF,TGTGCCAGCTCACCAGACAGGGGAAGGTCACCCCTCCACTTT
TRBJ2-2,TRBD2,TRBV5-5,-,CASSGLSGGLTGELFF,TGTGCCAGCAGCGGATTAAGCGGGGGGCTCACCGGGGAGCTGTTTTTT
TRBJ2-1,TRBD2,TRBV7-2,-,CASSDLYGTSGYNEQFF,TGTGCCAGCAGCGACCTATACGGGACTAGCGGATACAATGAGCAGTTCTTC
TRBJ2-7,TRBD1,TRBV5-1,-,CASRTTRDRGLQEQYF,TGCGCCAGCAGGACGACCCGGGACAGGGGGCTTCAGGAGCAGTACTTC
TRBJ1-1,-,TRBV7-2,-,CASSLGGTPGDYFF,TGTGCCAGCAGCTTAGGGGGGACGCCGGGGGATTATTTCTTT
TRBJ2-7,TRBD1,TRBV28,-,CASDGTGEYEQYF,TGTGCCAGCGACGGGACAGGGGAATACGAGCAGTACTTC
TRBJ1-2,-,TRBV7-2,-,CASSLASGNYGYTF,TGTGCCAGCAGCTTAGCGTCGGGGAACTATGGCTACACCTTC
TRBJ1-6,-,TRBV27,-,CASRRTANSPLHF,TGTGCCAGCAGACGTACAGCAAATTCACCCCTCCACTTT
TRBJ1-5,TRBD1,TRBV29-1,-,CSVVVTGDQPQHF,TGCAGCGTTGTGGTTACAGGGGATCAGCCCCAGCATTTT
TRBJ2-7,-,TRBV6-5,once,CASSYGVGTLTYEQYF,TGTGCCAGCAGTTACGGGGTTGGGACTTTAACCTACGAGCAGTACTTC
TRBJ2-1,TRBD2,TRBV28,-,CASSYEIAGGRGEQFF,TGTGCCAGCAGTTATGAGATAGCGGGGGGGCGAGGTGAGCAGTTCTTC
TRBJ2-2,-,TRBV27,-,CASRGDRTNTGELFF,TGTGCCAGCAGAGGAGACAGGACGAACACCGGGGAGCTGTTTTTT
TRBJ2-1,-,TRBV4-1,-,CASSQVDILSYNEQFF,TGCGCCAGCAGCCAAGTGGACATCCTCTCCTACAATGAGCAGTTCTTC
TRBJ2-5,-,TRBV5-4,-,CASSFGPLKTQYF,TGTGCCAGCAGCTTTGGGCCCCTAAAGACCCAGTACTTC
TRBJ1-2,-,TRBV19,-,CASSIYRERAYGYTF,TGTGCCAGTAGTATTTACAGGGAAAGGGCCTATGGCTACACCTTC
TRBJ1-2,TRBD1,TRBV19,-,CASSGMGTGTYYGYTF,TGTGCCAGTAGTGGGATGGGGACAGGAACTTACTATGGCTACACCTTC
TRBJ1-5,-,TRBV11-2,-,CASSLLANQPQHF,TGTGCCAGCAGCTTACTGGCCAATCAGCCCCAGCATTTT
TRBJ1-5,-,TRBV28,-,CASSWGGMAGQPQHF,TGTGCCAGCAGTTGGGGGGGCATGGCGGGGCAGCCCCAGCATTTT
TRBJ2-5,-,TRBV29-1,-,CSVEEPSGVQTQYF,TGCAGCGTTGAAGAGCCTTCAGGGGTCCAGACCCAGTACTTC
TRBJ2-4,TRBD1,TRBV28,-,CASSRGGTGKNIQYF,TGTGCCAGCAGTCGGGGCGGGACAGGGAAAAACATTCAGTACTTC
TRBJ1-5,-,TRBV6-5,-,CASSYSRAINQPQHF,TGTGCCAGCAGTTACTCGAGAGCGATCAATCAGCCCCAGCATTTT
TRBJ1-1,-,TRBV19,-,CASSIDRAGRTEAFF,TGTGCCAGTAGTATAGATCGCGCAGGGAGGACTGAAGCTTTCTTT